This T cell receptor beta chain stems from a study of blood T cell repertoires in COVID-19. This CDR3 spans 14 amino acids. Germline V lookup: CDR1 PRHDT, CDR2 FYEKMQ (reference sequence). The V gene end was trimmed by 4 bases and the J gene end by 7 bases; junction bases not matched to a gene: 5. The protocol was immunoSEQ multiplex PCR, while the TCRdb copy is restricted to in-frame clones and leaves out a portion. The sample lists about 160,000 clones; approximately 92% were seen once. The rearrangement joins TRBV13 to TRBJ1-2; 11 positions match TRBD1. This receptor was identified in a woman aged 45-60 years with acute or convalescent COVID-19. The sample was peripheral blood. CDR3 in amino acids: CASSSGQGAGGYTF. CDR3 sequence (DNA): TGTGCCAGCAGCTCCGGACAGGGGGCCGGTGGCTACACCTTC.